This T cell receptor (beta chain) stems from a study of T cells and copy number aberrations in small-cell lung cancer (dated by TCRdb to the early 2020s). For the study in its entirety: To relate T cell metrics to mutations and copy number aberrations, the same tumor regions underwent both TCR repertoire sequencing and whole-exome sequencing. Tumor TCR data were available for over 16 patients, and under 15 patients had TCR data from both tumor and normal tissue. The study at large found these results: Because surgical resection is uncommon in small-cell lung cancer, the study was limited by a small sample size, and the findings need validation. All specimens were formalin-fixed paraffin-embedded tissue, which is known to introduce sequencing artifacts. Tumors had lower T-cell density, richness and clonality than adjacent lung tissue, but the difference in density was not significant.

The CDR3 goes from the cysteine to the phenylalanine over 17 residues. Kept here is only the CDR3 DNA, which spans 51 bases and is read in frame from base 1. Trimming costs V 5 bases and J 4 bases, and their ends lie 20 bases apart. According to the germline V gene, CDR1 reads SGHDN and CDR2 reads FVKESK. For this clone: Its antigen remains undetermined. No base-level quality is on record; no much larger clone is a single base apart.

The donors were limited-stage small-cell lung cancer patients who had surgical resection in Hangzhou, China, between the late 2000s and the early 2020s. All donors had upfront surgery without preoperative chemotherapy or radiotherapy, and none received immunotherapy before or after surgery. All 19 patients in the sequenced cohort were identified as smokers or heavy second-hand smokers. Adjacent normal lung was collected at least 2 cm from the tumor margin and was morphologically confirmed by two pathologists to be free of malignant cells. Multi-region TCR-beta sequencing of resected limited-stage small-cell lung cancers and of tumor-adjacent lung tissue was performed to characterize T cell repertoire heterogeneity. The AllPrep DNA/RNA FFPE Kit (Qiagen) was used to extract genomic DNA from FFPE tissue. The immunoSEQ hsTCRB Kit was used with multiplexed V- and J-gene primers to amplify TCR-beta CDR3 regions from genomic DNA. Unique DNA barcodes were added in a second PCR, and samples were pooled together with a negative and a positive control. Sequencing of the pooled TCR-beta libraries was performed on an Illumina MiSeq using a 150-cycle paired-end protocol. Per the source publication's procedure: Raw sequencing data were processed by Adaptive Biotechnologies into a report containing normalized, annotated TCR-beta repertoires. T-cell density was calculated by normalizing TCR-beta templates to usable DNA, with usable DNA estimated through amplification of housekeeping genes. Richness counted unique rearrangements, and clonality was defined as 1 minus Pielou's evenness. TCRdb carries this immuneACCESS record with in-frame sequences only. Its versions omit some clonotypes, under half of them owing to an unresolved V gene in the studies checked, with the rest unexplained. The V and J calls and the clone size are those of that table, but D and trimming were determined from the DNA. The sample data list about 6,600 clones, and 70% to 80% of these were observed just once. The leading ten clones occupy around 9.9% of the sample.

Sequencing input: normal tissue next to the tumor. The sequence derives from a woman between 70 and 85 years old with small cell lung cancer. Some clones in this sample may be carry-over from other donors' samples. This chain joins TRBV14 to TRBJ2-2; TRBD2 is a weak D gene call, 5 bases matching. The sequenced DNA is TGTGCCAGCAGCTTATGGGCCAGCGGCTGGGTCACCGGGGAGCTGTTTTTT. Its product reads: CASSLWASGWVTGELFF.